Listed below are T cell receptor beta chains from one sample, sequenced in a study of circulating CD8 cells and anti-PD-1 response in melanoma. TCRdb reprocessed the reads with MiXCR, giving one entry per CDR3 protein. Among roughly 400 distinct CDR3 sequences, about 12% were seen once, and the ten largest hold approximately 60%. Sequencing was performed on CD8+ T cells from PBMCs, taken at baseline or after one month of anti-PD-1 therapy (not recorded which). Every receptor here comes from a human donor with melanoma. Both conserved end residues are trimmed from each CDR3. Each record gives: clone size, J gene, V gene, CDR3 protein. Clone size is stated in some rows and not others, as once, few, many or a class when expanded.

large	TRBJ2-2	TRBV7-3	ASSLGTGELF
medium-sized	TRBJ2-1	TRBV6-4	ASSPSNGPPYNEQF
medium-sized	TRBJ2-1	TRBV19	ASRSIWTGGGYNEQF
once	TRBJ1-6	TRBV28	ASSTFQGAARDSPLH
large	TRBJ2-7	TRBV4-1	ASSQVWQGEYEQY
medium-sized	TRBJ1-1	TRBV5-5	ASSLAPGQNTEAF
medium-sized	TRBJ2-7	TRBV12-3/TRBV12-4	ASSISGTTYEQY
large	TRBJ2-2	TRBV4-1	ASSQASTVNTGELF
medium-sized	TRBJ2-7	TRBV4-3	ASSQDVGIAYEQY
large	TRBJ2-2	TRBV6-5	ASSYLAGNTGELF
medium-sized	TRBJ1-1	TRBV30	AGTGGSLMNTEAF
large	TRBJ1-2	TRBV27	ASSSLGGGYT
medium-sized	TRBJ2-3	TRBV19	ASSFVASRDTQY
hyperexpanded	TRBJ1-5	TRBV12-5	ASGSGWGGNQPQH
large	TRBJ1-2	TRBV6-2/TRBV6-3	ASSYSTGYGYT
large	TRBJ1-2	TRBV19	ATTGGLNYGYT
NA	TRBJ2-2	TRBV7-3	ASSYPLTNPTGELF
large	TRBJ2-3	TRBV20-1	SARGLDSDTQY
large	TRBJ2-1	TRBV7-9	ASSLSTGYNEQF
medium-sized	TRBJ2-7	TRBV7-2	ASSQGQGSSYEQY
NA	TRBJ2-7	TRBV7-2	ASSLAGQGYYEQY
medium-sized	TRBJ1-1	TRBV19	ASSMGYYTEAF
medium-sized	TRBJ2-7	TRBV18	ASSPYSASDRKYEQY
hyperexpanded	TRBJ2-3	TRBV7-2	ASSLDLGTQY
medium-sized	TRBJ2-1	TRBV9	ASSVWASGALGNEQF
large	TRBJ2-1	TRBV24-1	ATSDLVGSGEQF
large	TRBJ2-3	TRBV3-2	ASSYKPHDRLSGQGVADTQY
medium-sized	TRBJ2-1	TRBV21-1	ASSSGLSSYNEQF
large	TRBJ2-7	TRBV12-3/TRBV12-4	ASSSSYEQY